This T cell receptor (beta chain) was recorded in a study of control samples from healthy donors and cancer patients. The length of the CDR3 is 16 residues. Germline CDR1 MNHEY, CDR2 SVGAGI. Trimming took off 2 bases at V and 2 bases at J, with 15 bases between the two ends. TCRdb keeps only in-frame clones here, not all; method: immunoSEQ multiplex PCR. The top ten clones hold 6.5% of a sample with approximately 99,000 clones, approximately 84% of them seen once. This clone was observed once. This receptor was identified in a man aged 18-30 years in good health. V gene TRBV6-5 combines with J gene TRBJ1-2; D possibly corresponds to TRBD1 (6 bases). The specimen sequenced was blood. Written as DNA, the CDR3 is TGTGCCAGCAGTTACCACGGGACATCTTCAAACTATGGCTACACCTTC. Encoded protein: CASSYHGTSSNYGYTF.